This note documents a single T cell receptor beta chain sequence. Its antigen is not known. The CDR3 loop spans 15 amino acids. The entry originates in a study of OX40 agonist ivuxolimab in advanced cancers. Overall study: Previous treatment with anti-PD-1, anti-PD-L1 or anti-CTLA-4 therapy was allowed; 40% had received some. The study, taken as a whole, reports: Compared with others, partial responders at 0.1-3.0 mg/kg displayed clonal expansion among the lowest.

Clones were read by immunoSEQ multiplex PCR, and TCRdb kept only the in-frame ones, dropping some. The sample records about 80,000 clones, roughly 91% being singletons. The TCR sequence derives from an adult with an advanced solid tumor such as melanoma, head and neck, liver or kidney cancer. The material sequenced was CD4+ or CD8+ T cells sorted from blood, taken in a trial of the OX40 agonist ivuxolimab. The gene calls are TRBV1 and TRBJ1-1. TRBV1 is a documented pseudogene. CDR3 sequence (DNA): TGCACCAGCAGCCAAGATGGGTGGTCCAACACTGAAGCTTTCTTT. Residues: CTSSQDGWSNTEAFF.